This passage covers 22 T cell receptor beta chains from one sample sequenced in a study of blood T cell repertoires in COVID-19. Sequenced by immunoSEQ multiplex PCR; TCRdb stores in-frame clones only, minus some. The data show 110,000 to 150,000 clones, roughly 80% seen once. Sample: peripheral blood. All receptors come from a middle-aged man with active or convalescent COVID-19.

This clone was picked up one time. The rearrangement links TRBV4-1 to TRBJ2-1; the D gene is possibly TRBD1 (5 bases). The V and J ends lost 4 bases and 7 bases respectively, with 17 bases between them. CDR3 length: 15 amino acids. CDR1 and CDR2 from the germline V gene are MGHRA and YSYEKL. The CDR3 DNA sequence: TGCGCCAGCAGCCCAATCCCCCCAGGGTGGAATGAGCAGTTCTTC. Its translation is CASSPIPPGWNEQFF.

This clone showed up just a few times. The chain combines TRBV5-1 with TRBJ2-3, with 10 bases identical to TRBD1. Germline loops: CDR1 SGHRS, CDR2 YFSETQ. Trimming at V came to 0 bases and at J to 2 bases, leaving 3 bases not matched to a gene. This CDR3 is 16 amino acids long. The CDR3 DNA is TGCGCCAGCAGCTTGGAGGGGACAGGGGACACAGATACGCAGTATTTT. This gives the protein CASSLEGTGDTDTQYF.

The chain uses TRBV28 and TRBJ1-6; TRBD1 aligns across 9 bases. J was trimmed by 1 base and V by 5 bases; bases with no gene match: 12. Germline V gene sequence: CDR1 MDHEN, CDR2 SYDVKM. The CDR3 runs to 19 residues. The CDR3 here is CASSMSGQGSLSYNSPLHF. The CDR3 bases are TGTGCCAGCAGTATGAGTGGACAGGGGAGTCTTTCCTATAATTCACCCCTCCACTTT.

This clone was seen more than once but under ten times. The chain joins TRBV5-8 to TRBJ1-5; 7 nucleotides line up with TRBD1. CDR3 length: 15 residues. Germline CDR1 and CDR2: SGHTS and YDEGEE. V was pared by 4 bases and J by 4 bases, with 8 bases of the junction left unmatched. The CDR3 sequence: CASSLVEGANQPQHF. The CDR3 DNA is TGTGCCAGCAGCCTGGTGGAGGGGGCAAATCAGCCCCAGCATTTT.

In its sample, this clone was seen a few times. The chain is built from TRBV18 and TRBJ2-1, with 8 nucleotides matching TRBD2. Trimming at V came to 2 bases and at J to 4 bases, leaving 13 bases not matched to a gene. CDR1 is KGHSH, CDR2 LQKENI, per germline. The CDR3 runs to 18 residues. CDR3 region: CASSPILAAESIYNEQFF. In DNA, the CDR3 is TGTGCCAGCTCACCAATACTAGCGGCCGAAAGCATATACAATGAGCAGTTCTTC.

V gene TRBV7-9 combines with J gene TRBJ2-1; D is perhaps TRBD2 (6 bases). V was pared by 1 base and J by 6 bases, with 7 bases between. Germline CDR1 SEHNR, CDR2 FQNEAQ (reference sequence). This CDR3 spans 13 amino acids. This chain's CDR3 is CASSLVGGNEQFF. The CDR3 DNA is TGTGCCAGCAGCTTAGTGGGGGGCAATGAGCAGTTCTTC.

The J gene is TRBJ1-1, the V gene TRBV24-1, with no clear D. Germline V gene lookup returns CDR1 KGHDR and CDR2 SFDVKD. The CDR3 is 11 amino acids. V was shortened by 1 base and J by 6 bases, with 2 bases between the two germline ends. The CDR3 DNA follows: TGTGCCACCAGTGATTTCTCTGAAGCTTTCTTT. Translating gives CATSDFSEAFF.

The chain has TRBV19 and TRBJ1-1; D is ambiguous. Per the germline V gene, CDR1 is LNHDA and CDR2 is SQIVND (reference sequence). V gave up 7 bases and J gave up 3 bases, with 12 bases separating them. The CDR3 is made up of 13 amino acids. The CDR3 region is CASNPFGDTEAFF. CDR3 nucleotides: TGTGCCAGTAATCCCTTTGGAGACACTGAAGCTTTCTTT.

The table lists this clone with a count of one. The gene calls are TRBV7-3 and TRBJ2-2, with D perhaps TRBD2 (6 bases). This CDR3 has 14 amino acids. Trimming shortened V by 6 bases and J by 1 base, and 9 bases separated the two germline ends. Germline loops: CDR1 SGHTA, CDR2 FQGTGA. In DNA form, the CDR3 reads TGTGCCAGCAGGGCTAGCGTGAACACCGGGGAGCTGTTTTTT. Amino acid sequence: CASRASVNTGELFF. Full variable domain (rest looked up from reference TRBV7-3 and TRBJ2-2): GAGVSQTPSNKVTEKGKYVELRCDPISGHTALYWYRQSLGQGPEFLIYFQGTGAADDSGLPNDRFFAVRPEGSVSTLKIQRTERGDSAVYLCASRASVNTGELFFGEGSRLTVL.

The gene calls are TRBV9 and TRBJ1-4; TRBD1 agrees at 9 bases. Germline values: CDR1 SGDLS, CDR2 YYNGEE. Unmatched junction bases numbered 4, after V lost 4 bases and J lost 6 bases. The length of the CDR3 is 14 residues. The CDR3 sequence is CASSTGGFDEKLFF. The CDR3 DNA is TGTGCCAGCAGCACAGGGGGCTTCGATGAAAAACTGTTTTTT.

The rearrangement joins TRBV21-1 to TRBJ1-5; TRBD1 is taken as the D call from the table, unchecked against the DNA. TRBV21-1 corresponds to a pseudogene. The CDR3 extends over 17 amino acids. CDR3 sequence reads: CASSKIGLQGVDQPQHF. Written as DNA, the CDR3 is TGTGCCAGCAGCAAAATAGGGCTACAGGGAGTGGATCAGCCCCAGCATTTT.

The CDR3 here is CASSINQGARVRGTEAFF. The CDR3 bases are TGTGCCAGTAGCATAAATCAGGGGGCGCGGGTTAGGGGCACTGAAGCTTTCTTT. The chain carries TRBV19 and TRBJ1-1; TRBD1 agrees at 8 bases. Germline CDR1 and CDR2: LNHDA and SQIVND (reference sequence). There are 18 residues in the CDR3. With V trimmed by 6 bases and J by 4 bases, 19 bases remained unmatched.

The rearrangement joins TRBV30 to TRBJ2-1; 9 bases are a match to TRBD2. Germline V gene data show CDR1 as GTSNPN and CDR2 as SVGIG (reference sequence). The trim removed 2 bases at V and 3 bases at J, leaving 5 bases unmatched. This CDR3 has 15 residues. The CDR3 is CAWSSAGGYYNEQFF. CDR3 nucleotides: TGTGCCTGGAGTAGTGCGGGAGGGTACTACAATGAGCAGTTCTTC.

The rearrangement joins TRBV5-1 to TRBJ2-5; 14 nucleotides align to TRBD2. CDR1 is SGHRS and CDR2 is YFSETQ in the germline V gene. The CDR3 is 14 amino acids. Losses at the gene ends were 7 bases for V and 5 bases for J; bases not matched to a gene: 4. CDR3 DNA sequence: TGCGCCAGCTCGGGACTAGCGGGAGACGAGACCCAGTACTTC. Its protein product is CASSGLAGDETQYF.

This chain joins TRBV13 and TRBJ1-1, with D maybe TRBD1 (6 bases). Germline assignment: CDR1 PRHDT and CDR2 FYEKMQ (reference sequence). V lost 5 bases and J lost 2, with 12 bases in between. The CDR3 runs to 14 residues. In DNA form, the CDR3 reads TGTGCCAGCAGCCCAGTACAGGGTAACACTGAAGCTTTCTTT. Amino acid sequence: CASSPVQGNTEAFF. Supplemented by reference TRBV13 and TRBJ1-1, the full variable domain reads AAGVIQSPRHLIKEKRETATLKCYPIPRHDTVYWYQQGPGQDPQFLISFYEKMQSDKGSIPDRFSAQQFSDYHSELNMSSLELGDSALYFCASSPVQGNTEAFFGQGTRLTVV.

Comment on this clone: The junction and the germline gene differ at one end; a read error may be behind it. The chain links TRBV7-7 to TRBJ2-5, with D tentatively TRBD2 (7 bases). This CDR3 region has 16 residues. Germline V lookup: CDR1 SSHAT, CDR2 FNYEAQ (reference sequence). The CDR3, as DNA: TGTGCTAGCAGCCTGGGGGCGGGAGTGGCCCAAGAGACCCAGTACTTC. As protein: CASSLGAGVAQETQYF.

The V gene is TRBV5-1, the J gene TRBJ2-3; TRBD2 aligns across 14 bases. The germline gives CDR1 SGHRS, CDR2 YFSETQ. V lost 4 bases, J lost 6 bases, and 10 bases stayed unmatched. The CDR3 contains 17 residues. This chain's CDR3 is CASSDRLAGGPGDTQYF. CDR3 coding DNA: TGCGCCAGCAGCGACAGACTAGCGGGAGGGCCGGGTGATACGCAGTATTTT.

The chain carries TRBV27 and TRBJ2-5, with 7 bases that match TRBD2. The CDR3 has 17 residues. CDR1 and CDR2 from the germline V gene are MNHEY and SMNVEV (reference sequence). With V trimmed by 4 bases and J by 7 bases, 18 bases remained unmatched. DNA of the CDR3: TGTGCCAGCAGTTCCCTAGCCGGGAGGACGTCCTTAGGGACCCAGTACTTC. It specifies CASSSLAGRTSLGTQYF.

This clone appeared a single time. The V gene is TRBV7-3, the J gene TRBJ2-1; 9 positions agree with TRBD2. The germline V gene encodes CDR1 SGHTA and CDR2 FQGTGA. V gave up 0 bases and J gave up 6 bases; unmatched junction bases: 6. The CDR3 length is 16 residues. The CDR3 region has the DNA TGTGCCAGCAGCTTAACCCGGCTAGCGGGAAGCAATGAGCAGTTCTTC. Its translation is CASSLTRLAGSNEQFF.

CDR3 sequence: CASSLKTGLSEKLFF. DNA for the CDR3: TGTGCCAGCAGCTTGAAGACAGGTCTCAGTGAAAAACTGTTTTTT. The rearrangement links TRBV7-9 to TRBJ1-4, with D perhaps matching TRBD1 (6 bases). This CDR3 spans 15 amino acids. V was pared by 3 bases and J by 7 bases, with 15 bases between. Germline assignment: CDR1 SEHNR and CDR2 FQNEAQ (reference sequence).

This clone occurred a few times. This rearrangement joins TRBV24-1 to TRBJ2-1; 9 bases map to TRBD1. With 4 bases clipped from V and 3 bases from J, the junction kept 9 bases outside the gene matches. CDR1 KGHDR and CDR2 SFDVKD come from the germline V gene. This CDR3 is 17 amino acids long. The chain's CDR3 is CATSEGTGRTLYNEQFF. As DNA, the CDR3 is TGTGCCACCAGTGAGGGGACAGGGAGGACCCTCTACAATGAGCAGTTCTTC.

The chain links TRBV24-1 to TRBJ2-7; the D gene is possibly TRBD2 (5 bases). CDR1 KGHDR and CDR2 SFDVKD come from the germline V gene. V was clipped by 0 bases and J by 3 bases, with 14 bases between them. The CDR3 sequence is 16 residues long. The CDR3 sequence: CATSDLPDEGFYEQYF. CDR3 in DNA: TGTGCCACCAGTGATTTGCCGGATGAGGGTTTCTACGAGCAGTACTTC.